Below are 9 T cell receptor beta chains sequenced from a single sample in a study of lymphopenia after photon versus proton radiotherapy. Libraries were prepared by immunoSEQ multiplex PCR; TCRdb keeps only in-frame clonotypes and omits some of them. The table shows 150,000 to 200,000 clones, with 88% occurring only once. The sequencing here drew on peripheral blood, taken from a patient treated with photon-based radiotherapy. The receptors originated from a man aged 45-60 years with gastric cancer.

The J gene is TRBJ1-1, the V gene TRBV6-5; D is perhaps TRBD1 (6 bases). Germline V gives CDR1 MNHEY, CDR2 SVGAGI. CDR3 length equals 12 residues. V lost 6 bases, J lost 5 bases, and 10 bases lay in between. CDR3 DNA sequence: TGTGCCAGCAGACACAGGGAAACTGAAGCTTTCTTT. Its protein is CASRHRETEAFF.

The chain employs TRBV10-1 and TRBJ2-4; the D is unclear. Trimming pared 2 bases from V and 0 bases from J, leaving 8 bases between. From germline, CDR1 is WNHNN and CDR2 SYGVQD (reference sequence). This CDR3 has 15 residues. The DNA of the CDR3 is TGCGCCAGCAGTGAGGGAGCGACAGCCAAAAACATTCAGTACTTC. Its protein is CASSEGATAKNIQYF.

V and J are TRBV7-2 and TRBJ2-7, with 8 bases fitting TRBD2. Losses at the gene ends were 4 bases for V and 3 bases for J; bases not matched to a gene: 11. The germline gives CDR1 SGHTA, CDR2 FQGNSA. The CDR3 contains 16 residues. The CDR3 coding sequence is TGTGCCAGCAGCTCCCGTGGTGCGGGAGGCCTCTACGAGCAGTACTTC. Translation: CASSSRGAGGLYEQYF.

This sequence joins TRBV27 and TRBJ2-7; 9 bases fit TRBD1. V lost 5 bases and J lost 4; bases outside the gene matches: 9. The CDR3 has 15 residues. The germline gives CDR1 MNHEY, CDR2 SMNVEV (reference sequence). The CDR3 is CASSPTDRGRYEQYF. In DNA, the CDR3 is TGTGCCAGCAGTCCCACGGACAGGGGAAGGTACGAGCAGTACTTC.

The V gene is TRBV6-6, the J gene TRBJ1-1; D uncertain. This CDR3 has 12 residues. The germline V and J ends were trimmed by 7 bases and 5 bases, with 11 bases remaining between them. In germline, CDR1 is MNHNY, CDR2 SVGAGI (reference sequence). The CDR3 coding sequence is TGTGCCAGCAAAGGCGTTTCGACTGAAGCTTTCTTT. Translating gives CASKGVSTEAFF.

The chain joins TRBV2 to TRBJ1-2; D is perhaps TRBD1 (6 bases). The CDR3 extends over 13 amino acids. The V gene's germline CDR1 is SNHLY and CDR2 FYNNEI. V was clipped by 4 bases and J by 4 bases, with 10 bases between them. Written as DNA, the CDR3 is TGTGCCAGCAGTGGGATGGACAGCTATGGCTACACCTTC. Translation gives CASSGMDSYGYTF.

This chain uses TRBV7-9 with TRBJ2-7; 10 nucleotides line up with TRBD2. The CDR3 loop spans 15 amino acids. Germline V lookup: CDR1 SEHNR, CDR2 FQNEAQ (reference sequence). Losses at the gene ends were 2 bases for V and 4 bases for J; bases not matched to a gene: 5. CDR3 loop: CASSLKAGGEYEQYF. The CDR3 DNA follows: TGTGCCAGCAGCTTAAAAGCGGGAGGGGAATACGAGCAGTACTTC.

CDR3 sequence: CASGRQGGGYGYTF. CDR3 sequence (DNA): TGTGCCAGCGGGAGGCAGGGGGGAGGGTATGGCTACACCTTC. The chain is built from TRBV6-5 and TRBJ1-2, with 7 bases lining up with TRBD1. The J segment lost 5 bases and the V segment lost 8 bases, leaving 11 bases of the junction unmatched. This CDR3 is built from 14 residues. Germline CDR1 and CDR2: MNHEY and SVGAGI.

The J gene is TRBJ2-5, the V gene TRBV4-2; no clear D gene. The CDR3 has 14 amino acids. Per the germline V gene, CDR1 is LGHNA and CDR2 is YNFKEQ. The V end lost 0 bases, the J end lost 2 bases, and 7 bases lay between the germline ends. This CDR3 is CASSQDRSQETQYF. The DNA of the CDR3 is TGTGCCAGCAGCCAAGATAGGTCGCAAGAGACCCAGTACTTC.